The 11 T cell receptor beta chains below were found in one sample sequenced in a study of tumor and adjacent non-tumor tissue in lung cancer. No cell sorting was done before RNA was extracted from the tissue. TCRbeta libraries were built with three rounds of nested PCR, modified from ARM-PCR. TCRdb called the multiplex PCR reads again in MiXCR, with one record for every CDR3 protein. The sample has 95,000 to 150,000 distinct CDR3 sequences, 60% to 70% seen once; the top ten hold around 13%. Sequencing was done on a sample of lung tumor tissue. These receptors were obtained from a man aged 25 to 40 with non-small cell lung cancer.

CDR3 residues: CAISVWGSSTEAFF. The CDR3 region has the DNA TGTGCCATCAGTGTGTGGGGGTCGAGCACTGAAGCTTTCTTT. This chain connects TRBV10-3 to TRBJ1-1, with D tentatively TRBD1 (5 bases). CDR3 length: 14 residues. Germline assignment: CDR1 ENHRY and CDR2 SYGVKD. Trimming shortened V by 4 bases and J by 4 bases, and 13 bases separated the two germline ends.

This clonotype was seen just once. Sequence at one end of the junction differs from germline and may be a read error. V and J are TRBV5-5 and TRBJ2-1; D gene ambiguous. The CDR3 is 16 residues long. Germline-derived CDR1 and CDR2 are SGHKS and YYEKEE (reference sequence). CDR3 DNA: TGTGTCAGCAGCCCGCTGGTGATTGGTCCCTACAATGAGCAGTTCTTC. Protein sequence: CVSSPLVIGPYNEQFF.

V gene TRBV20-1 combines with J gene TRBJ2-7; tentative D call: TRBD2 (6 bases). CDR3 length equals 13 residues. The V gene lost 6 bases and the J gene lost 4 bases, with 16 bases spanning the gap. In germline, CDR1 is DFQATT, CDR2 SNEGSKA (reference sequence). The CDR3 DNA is TGCAGTGCCAATAGCGGACTCGCATACGAGCAGTACTTC. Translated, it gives CSANSGLAYEQYF.

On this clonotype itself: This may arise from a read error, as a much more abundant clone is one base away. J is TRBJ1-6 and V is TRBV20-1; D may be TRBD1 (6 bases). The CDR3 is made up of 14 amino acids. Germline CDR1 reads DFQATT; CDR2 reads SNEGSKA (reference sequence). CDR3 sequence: CSASTGIHNSPLQF. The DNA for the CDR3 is TGCAGTGCTAGTACAGGGATCCATAATTCACCCCTCCAGTTT.

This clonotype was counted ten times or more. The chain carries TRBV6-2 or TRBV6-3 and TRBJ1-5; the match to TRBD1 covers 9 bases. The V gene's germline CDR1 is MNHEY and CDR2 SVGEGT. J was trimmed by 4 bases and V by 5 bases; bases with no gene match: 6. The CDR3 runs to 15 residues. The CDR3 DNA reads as TGTGCCAGCAGTCCCGGGACAGGGTTTAATCAGCCCCAGCATTTT. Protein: CASSPGTGFNQPQHF.

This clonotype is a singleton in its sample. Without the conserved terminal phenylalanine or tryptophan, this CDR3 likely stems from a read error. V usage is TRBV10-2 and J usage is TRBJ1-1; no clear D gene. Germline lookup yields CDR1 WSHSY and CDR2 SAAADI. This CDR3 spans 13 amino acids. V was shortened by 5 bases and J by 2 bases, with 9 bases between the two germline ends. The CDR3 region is CASSRQGNTEAFL. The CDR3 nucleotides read TGCGCCAGCAGTAGGCAAGGAAACACTGAAGCTTTCCTT.

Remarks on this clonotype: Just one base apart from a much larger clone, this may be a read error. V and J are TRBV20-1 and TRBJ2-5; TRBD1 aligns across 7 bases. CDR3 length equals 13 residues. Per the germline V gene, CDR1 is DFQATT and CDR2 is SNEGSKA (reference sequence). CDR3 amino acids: CSARETGSEIQYF. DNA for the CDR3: TGCAGTGCTAGGGAGACAGGGTCTGAGATCCAGTACTTC.

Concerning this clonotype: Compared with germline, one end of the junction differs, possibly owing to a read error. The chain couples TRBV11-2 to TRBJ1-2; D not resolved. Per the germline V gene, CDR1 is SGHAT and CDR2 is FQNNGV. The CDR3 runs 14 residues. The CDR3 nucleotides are TGTGCCAGCAGCTCCGGGCGGGTGAACTATGGCTTCACCTTC. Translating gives CASSSGRVNYGFTF.

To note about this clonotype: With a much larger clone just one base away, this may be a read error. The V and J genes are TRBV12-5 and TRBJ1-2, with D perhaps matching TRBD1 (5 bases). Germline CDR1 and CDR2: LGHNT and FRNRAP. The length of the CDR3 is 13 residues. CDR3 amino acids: CTSGFGGEYGYTF. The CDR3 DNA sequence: TGTACTAGTGGTTTCGGAGGGGAGTATGGCTACACCTTC. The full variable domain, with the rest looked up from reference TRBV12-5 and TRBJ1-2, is DARVTQTPRHKVTEMGQEVTMRCQPILGHNTVFWYRQTMMQGLELLAYFRNRAPLDDSGMPKDRFSAEMPDATLATLKIQPSEPRDSAVYFCTSGFGGEYGYTFGSGTRLTVV.

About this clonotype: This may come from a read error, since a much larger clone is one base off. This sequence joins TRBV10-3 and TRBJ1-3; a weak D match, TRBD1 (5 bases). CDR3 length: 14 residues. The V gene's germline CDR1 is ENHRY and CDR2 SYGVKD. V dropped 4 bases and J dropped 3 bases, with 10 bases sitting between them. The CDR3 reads CAISGQFYGNTIYF. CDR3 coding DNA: TGTGCCATCAGTGGACAGTTCTATGGAAACACCATATATTTT.

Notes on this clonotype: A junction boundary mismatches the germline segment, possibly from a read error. The DNA of the CDR3 is TGTGCCACCAGTGACGCCGGGACCAGACAAGAGATCCAGTACTTC. Amino acid sequence: CATSDAGTRQEIQYF. This rearrangement joins TRBV24-1 to TRBJ2-5; the D call may be TRBD1 or TRBD2 (5 bases each). CDR1 and CDR2 (germline): KGHDR, SFDVKD. This CDR3 is built from 15 residues.